Described below is a single T cell receptor (beta chain) sequence and its context. Its antigen remains unidentified. Method: immunoSEQ multiplex PCR; TCRdb's copy keeps in-frame clones and lacks some. The sample yields hundreds of thousands of clones, approximately 96% seen once. The data were obtained in a study of shared clonotypes between healthy human individuals. Whole-study findings and limits: Sharing across a handful of donors was seen in 4% to 5% of naive CD4 clonotypes. Relative to their counterparts shared across all four donors, non-shared clonotypes exhibited diminished generation probabilities. Depth was large, yet rarefaction showed that sorted-subset sequencing was incomplete.

Only CD45RO-negative cells positively selected for CCR7 counted as naive CD8 cells, so terminally differentiated effector memory CD45RA+ cells were excluded. All of the donors resided in Nashville, Tennessee, and each was a Caucasian adult. The sequenced sample consisted of naive CD8+ T cells sorted from blood. The receptor comes from a woman aged 25 to 45 in good health.

CDR3 sequence: CASSYSPGEINQPQHF. The CDR3 coding sequence is TGTGCCAGCAGTTACTCGCCAGGGGAAATCAATCAGCCCCAGCATTTT. The chain has TRBV6-7 and TRBJ1-5, with D tentatively TRBD1 (6 bases). TRBV6-7 is flagged as an ORF with uncertain function. This CDR3 has 16 residues. The V and J ends lost 0 bases and 3 bases respectively, with 12 bases between them.